Presented here are 8 T cell receptor beta chains from one specimen sequenced in a study of molecular identifiers for immune sequencing clone quantification. TCRdb ran MiXCR on the PCR reads and lists one entry per CDR3 protein. The sample contains some 650,000 distinct CDR3 sequences, about 20% of which appear only once. The source material was naive CD8+ T cells from blood, with Jurkat cell RNA spiked in. Subset in this sample: FACS-sorted CD8+CD4-CCR7+CD45RA+ naive T cells. The receptors were sampled from a human donor in good health. Some libraries in this study had Jurkat cell RNA spiked in.

This clonotype was seen repeatedly, ten times or more. CDR3 sequence reads: CASRPAYPGLAVRGADTQYF. In nucleotides, the CDR3 is TGTGCCAGCAGACCGGCCTACCCGGGACTAGCGGTCAGGGGGGCAGATACGCAGTATTTT. The J gene is TRBJ2-3, the V gene TRBV7-9; the match to TRBD2 covers 11 bases. This CDR3 contains 20 residues. The V gene end was trimmed by 6 bases and the J gene end by 4 bases; junction bases not matched to a gene: 21. CDR1 SEHNR and CDR2 FQNEAQ come from the germline V gene (reference sequence).

This clonotype was counted at least ten times. The chain uses TRBV7-9 and TRBJ1-5; D remains unclear. V shed 3 bases and J shed 5 bases, with 14 bases lying between them. CDR3 length: 15 residues. Germline V gives CDR1 SEHNR, CDR2 FQNEAQ (reference sequence). In DNA, the CDR3 is TGTGCCAGCAGCTTGGACGCGGTCCCTTATCAGCCCCAGCATTTT. Translating gives CASSLDAVPYQPQHF. Combining the CDR3 with reference TRBV7-9 and TRBJ1-5 gives the whole variable domain DTGVSQNPRHKITKRGQNVTFRCDPISEHNRLYWYRQTLGQGPEFLTYFQNEAQLEKSRLLSDRFSAERPKGSFSTLEIQRTEQGDSAMYLCASSLDAVPYQPQHFGDGTRLSIL.

The table lists this clonotype with a few counts. The rearrangement joins TRBV6-2 or TRBV6-3 to TRBJ2-1; D not resolved. Germline assignment: CDR1 MNHEY and CDR2 SVGEGT. Trimming took off 6 bases at V and 1 base at J, with 7 bases between the two ends. This CDR3 contains 13 residues. The CDR3 protein is CASRTQSYNEQFF. As DNA, the CDR3 is TGTGCCAGCAGGACGCAGTCCTACAATGAGCAGTTCTTC.

This clonotype was seen repeatedly, ten times or more. V and J are TRBV19 and TRBJ1-4; D is undetermined. Germline values: CDR1 LNHDA, CDR2 SQIVND (reference sequence). The CDR3 runs 11 residues. Trimming took 8 bases from V and 10 from J, leaving 11 bases between them. The CDR3 DNA is TGTGCCAGTGCCGGACTTTTAAAACTGTTTTTT. Protein product: CASAGLLKLFF.

This clonotype showed up many times. This rearrangement joins TRBV7-2 to TRBJ2-7, with D possibly being TRBD1 (6 bases). The CDR3 length is 17 residues. Germline CDR1 SGHTA, CDR2 FQGNSA. V was clipped by 2 bases and J by 3 bases, with 20 bases between them. CDR3 sequence: CASSLITTDRVDYEQYF. The CDR3 nucleotides read TGTGCCAGCAGCTTAATTACCACGGACAGAGTAGACTACGAGCAGTACTTC.

There are many counts of this clonotype. The CDR3, as DNA: TGCAGTGCACCCGAACAGACGAGCTCCTACGAGCAGTACTTC. Protein sequence: CSAPEQTSSYEQYF. The chain couples TRBV20-1 to TRBJ2-7, with no clear D. CDR3 length: 14 residues. Trimming left V 6 bases short and J 0 bases short, with 15 bases between. Germline assignment: CDR1 DFQATT and CDR2 SNEGSKA (reference sequence).

As concerns this clonotype: A much larger clone sits a single nucleotide away, making a read error possible. This chain uses TRBV13 with TRBJ1-1, with D hard to call. Trimming cost V 0 bases and J 6 bases, with 14 bases left between them. Germline CDR1 reads PRHDT; CDR2 reads FYEKMQ (reference sequence). The length of the CDR3 is 15 residues. The CDR3 nucleotides read TGTGCCAGCAGCTTAGGCCTCCGCGGGGTGGCTGAAGCTTTCTTT. Translation: CASSLGLRGVAEAFF.

To note about this clonotype: The conserved final phenylalanine or tryptophan is absent from the CDR3, which likely points to a read error. This chain links TRBV2 with TRBJ1-1, with D unresolved. Trimming took off 4 bases at V and 1 base at J, with 16 bases between the two ends. The CDR3 has 16 residues. The V gene's germline CDR1 is SNHLY and CDR2 FYNNEI. The CDR3 reads CASSVWREGGNTEAFI. DNA of the CDR3: TGTGCCAGCAGTGTTTGGAGGGAAGGAGGGAACACTGAAGCTTTCATT.